The 21 T cell receptor delta chains below all came from one sample that was sequenced in a study of γδ T cells in repeated Plasmodium falciparum infection. Bulk repertoires came from Vgamma9/Vdelta2+ or Vdelta2-negative gammadelta T cells flow-sorted from PBMC. TCRdb reanalysed the multiplex PCR reads with CATT. The data contain 70,000 to 95,000 delta-chain clones, more than 1.4% of them singletons. Sequencing input: gamma-delta T cells from blood. The source of these receptors is a pool of human donors (malaria-infected and uninfected, not separated).

This clone was seen more than once but under ten times. This may stem from a read error, because a much larger clone lies one nucleotide away. V and J are TRDV1 and TRDJ1, with D possibly called TRDD2 or TRDD3 (6 bases each). There are 21 residues in the CDR3. The V and J ends lost 2 bases and 0 bases respectively, with 28 bases between them. Germline V gene sequence: CDR1 TSWWSYY, CDR2 QGS. The CDR3 nucleotides are TGTGCTCTTGGGGAAGTTCCTAAAACCTGTGTTGGTGGGGGTTACACCGATAAACTCATCTTT. Translated: CALGEVPKTCVGGGYTDKLIF.

This clone was picked up a small number of times. The protein given by TCRdb reflects a much larger clone and differs at residue 4 from this DNA's translation, likely from a read error; the protein shown is the DNA's translation. The V gene was identified as TRDV1, while no J gene was called; the table names TRDD2, a call not compared with the DNA. Looked up from germline, CDR1 is TSWWSYY and CDR2 is QGS. The CDR3 consists of 15 residues. The CDR3 bases are TGTGCTCTTAGGCCGCCGCCTTCCTATAGTACTGGGGTCATCTTT. Its protein product is CALRPPPSYSTGVIF.

The sample holds a few counts of this clone. TCRdb pairs this DNA with a much larger clone's protein that differs at residue 5, likely a read error; the protein shown was translated from the DNA. The V and J genes are TRDV2 and TRDJ3, with 8 bases aligning to TRDD3. TCRdb offers no J gene call, so here the DNA was matched to germline to obtain one. CDR3 length: 19 residues. The J segment lost 0 bases and the V segment lost 3 bases, leaving 9 bases of the junction unmatched. The germline CDR1 and CDR2 sequences are GEAIGNYY and EKD. The DNA of the CDR3 is TGTGCCTGTGACGCCCCGGGGATACTGAGCTCCTGGGACACCCGACAGATGTTTTTC. Residues: CACDAPGILSSWDTRQMFF.

This clone has a count of ten or more. This same CDR3 is encoded by further DNA sequences in the sample. V is TRDV3 and J is TRDJ1; 13 positions agree with TRDD3. The length of the CDR3 is 16 residues. V shed 4 bases, J shed 3 bases, and the junction held 11 bases outside the gene matches. Looked up from germline, CDR1 is TVYSNPD and CDR2 is GDNSRS (reference sequence). CDR3 region: CASWHHWGIRADKLIF. DNA of the CDR3: TGTGCCTCCTGGCATCACTGGGGGATACGCGCCGATAAACTCATCTTT.

This clone was counted between two and nine times. TCRdb's protein, taken from a much larger clone, differs from this DNA's translation at residue 5, likely owing to a read error; the protein displayed comes from the DNA. The chain employs TRDV2 and TRDJ1, with 7 nucleotides matching TRDD3. Because TCRdb records no J gene, it was assigned here through a match of the DNA to germline. V was clipped by 3 bases and J by 0 bases; unmatched bases: 21. CDR3 length: 20 amino acids. Germline CDR1 reads GEAIGNYY; CDR2 reads EKD. In nucleotides, the CDR3 is TGTGCCTGTGACGCCGTACTGGGGACCCGGGGGTTATATTACACCGATAAACTCATCTTT. It yields the protein CACDAVLGTRGLYYTDKLIF.

With regard to this clone: The TCRdb protein, from a much larger clone, departs from this DNA's translation at residue 19, likely by read error; the protein shown derives from the DNA. For the V gene the call is TRDV1; the J gene has no call; TRDD3 is taken as the D call from the table, unchecked against the DNA. The CDR3 consists of 21 residues. Germline-derived CDR1 and CDR2 are TSWWSYY and QGS. CDR3 loop: CALGEPIRISYGVSYTDKRIF. The CDR3 DNA sequence: TGTGCTCTTGGGGAACCGATCCGAATTTCCTACGGGGTCTCGTACACCGATAAACGCATCTTT.

This clone was seen ten or more times. V usage is TRDV1 and J usage is TRDJ1; D might be TRDD2 (6 bases). In germline, CDR1 is TSWWSYY, CDR2 QGS. The ends were cut back, 0 bases at V and 0 bases at J, with 23 bases in the middle. CDR3 length: 20 amino acids. The CDR3 reads CALGELRQPSPYPHTDKLIF. Here the CDR3 DNA reads TGTGCTCTTGGGGAACTTCGGCAACCTTCCCCTTACCCGCACACCGATAAACTCATCTTT.

On this clone: The protein in TCRdb stems from a much larger clone and differs at residue 9 from this DNA's translation, likely a read error; here the protein is translated from the DNA. The chain couples TRDV1 to TRDJ2; 10 bases align to TRDD3. The J gene was not available in TCRdb and was assigned here by matching the DNA to germline segments. Trimming took 0 bases from V and 0 from J; bases not matched to a gene: 16. Germline assignment: CDR1 TSWWSYY and CDR2 QGS. This CDR3 has 22 amino acids. CDR3 protein: CALGELWETPTGGYALTAQLFF. The CDR3 DNA is TGTGCTCTTGGGGAACTATGGGAGACCCCTACCGGGGGATACGCTTTGACAGCACAACTCTTCTTT.

This clone has a count of ten or more. TCRdb's entry gives the protein of a much larger clone, which mismatches this DNA's translation at residue 7, likely from a read error; the protein reported here is translated from the DNA. V usage is TRDV2 and J usage is TRDJ1, with D possibly matching TRDD3 (5 bases). V was cut by 3 bases and J by 0 bases, with 13 bases left in between. The CDR3 is 15 amino acids. From germline, CDR1 is GEAIGNYY and CDR2 EKD. CDR3 coding DNA: TGTGCCTGTGACCGCGTGACGGGGGACACCGATAAACTCATCTTT. Residues: CACDRVTGDTDKLIF.

Concerning this clone itself: A read error is the likely source, as a far larger clone sits one nucleotide away. This sample includes further DNA sequences coding for the same CDR3. The V gene call reads TRDV1; no J gene was called; no DNA check was done on the table's D call, TRDD3. The CDR3 totals 20 residues. Germline loops: CDR1 TSWWSYY, CDR2 QGS. The CDR3 sequence: CALGTTVKNWGFSYTDKLIF. The CDR3 region has the DNA TGTGCTCTTGGGACCACCGTTAAGAACTGGGGATTTTCGTACACCGATAAACTTATCTTT.

As to this clone: TCRdb's protein for this DNA is that of a much larger clone and differs from the translation at residue 5, likely a read error; the protein shown is the DNA translation. The chain has TRDV1 and TRDJ1; the match to TRDD3 covers 9 bases. No J gene is reported in TCRdb; it was inferred here by comparing the DNA with germline. This CDR3 has 19 residues. Germline CDR1 and CDR2: TSWWSYY and QGS. With 4 bases clipped from V and 2 bases from J, the junction kept 17 bases outside the gene matches. The CDR3 DNA sequence: TGTGCTCTTGGGGGGTCCCTATTCCTCTGGGGGATTGAGACCGATAAACTCATCTTT. Its protein is CALGGSLFLWGIETDKLIF.

A few counts support this clone. A far larger clone is one nucleotide away, so this likely arose from a read error. The same CDR3 also results from other DNA sequences found in this sample. In DNA form, the CDR3 reads TGTGCTCTTGGGTCCCCCTTCTCCGATAAACTTATCTTT. Translated, it gives CALGSPFSDKLIF. The rearrangement joins TRDV1 to TRDJ1; possible D gene TRDD2, 5 bases. The CDR3 loop spans 13 amino acids. The germline V gene encodes CDR1 TSWWSYY and CDR2 QGS.

This CDR3 is CALGEPGPYAPGDTTDKLIF. The CDR3 DNA follows: TGTGCTCTTGGGGAACCGGGGCCCTACGCTCCGGGGGATACTACCGATAAACTCATCTTT. V is TRDV1 and J is TRDJ1, with 9 positions matching TRDD3. TCRdb leaves out the J gene; it was filled in here by matching the DNA to germline. CDR1 TSWWSYY and CDR2 QGS come from the germline V gene. The CDR3 runs to 20 residues. With 1 base clipped from V and 2 bases from J, the junction kept 17 bases outside the gene matches.

A remark on this clone: This DNA translates differently at residue 10 from the TCRdb protein, which is that of a much larger clone; a read error is likely, and the protein shown is the DNA's own translation. The rearrangement links TRDV2 to TRDJ1, with a tentative D call TRDD3 (5 bases). TCRdb records no J gene; here it was assigned by comparing the DNA to germline. Trimming removed 0 bases at V and 0 bases at J, with 25 bases between. Germline V gene sequence: CDR1 GEAIGNYY, CDR2 EKD. The CDR3 runs 20 residues. DNA for the CDR3: TGTGCCTGTGACACCATACGGGTTATGAGGGATGCAATTTACACCGATAAACTCATCTTT. Its protein is CACDTIRVMRDAIYTDKLIF.

With regard to this clone: TCRdb's protein for this DNA is that of a much larger clone and differs from the translation at residue 11, likely a read error; the protein shown is the DNA translation. The chain uses TRDV1 and TRDJ1, with 8 bases identical to TRDD3. With 0 bases clipped from V and 0 bases from J, the junction kept 18 bases outside the gene matches. This CDR3 spans 21 amino acids. The germline gives CDR1 TSWWSYY, CDR2 QGS. The CDR3 bases are TGTGCTCTTGGGGAACTTCACAGTCCTACACGGCTGGGGGACGACACCGATAAACTCATCTTT. Amino acids: CALGELHSPTRLGDDTDKLIF.

As concerns this clone: For this DNA, TCRdb reports the protein of a much larger clone, which diverges at residue 8, most likely from a read error; the protein presented here is translated directly from the DNA. V and J are TRDV2 and TRDJ1; D is perhaps TRDD3 (6 bases). Since TCRdb gives no J gene, matching the DNA to germline was used here to assign it. The CDR3 runs to 19 residues. The germline V gene encodes CDR1 GEAIGNYY and CDR2 EKD. CDR3 loop: CACITYWEIPSPYTGKLIF. CDR3 DNA: TGTGCCTGCATTACGTACTGGGAGATACCCTCCCCGTACACCGGTAAACTCATCTTT.

This clone occurred many times. The protein given by TCRdb reflects a much larger clone and differs at residue 10 from this DNA's translation, likely from a read error; the protein shown is the DNA's translation. The chain employs TRDV2 and TRDJ1; 11 bases line up with TRDD3. This CDR3 comprises 16 residues. Germline V CDR1 and CDR2: GEAIGNYY, EKD. Trimming at V came to 1 base and at J to 3 bases, leaving 6 bases not matched to a gene. The CDR3 region has the DNA TGTGCCTGTGACACTCTGGGGGATACCTCCCCCGATAAACTCATCTTT. The encoded protein is CACDTLGDTSPDKLIF.

As regards this clone: A single base is all that separates this from a far larger clone, so a read error is likely. At the DNA level, this CDR3 is encoded by other sequences in the same sample as well. This chain connects TRDV1 to TRDJ1; 13 bases match TRDD3. TCRdb offers no J gene call, so here the DNA was matched to germline to obtain one. Germline V gives CDR1 TSWWSYY, CDR2 QGS. The CDR3 has 22 residues. The CDR3 DNA reads as TGCGCTCTTGGGGTACCCTTCCTCTCGATCAGTTACTGGGGGATACGGACCGATAAACTCATCTTT. Translation: CALGVPFLSISYWGIRTDKLIF.

This clone was detected a few times. The protein that TCRdb holds for this DNA derives from a much larger clone and differs from the translated DNA at residue 4, which likely indicates a read error; the protein shown here is translated from the DNA. The rearrangement links TRDV1 to TRDJ1; possibly TRDD2 or TRDD3 for D (5 bases each). Assignment of the J gene here rests on matching the DNA to germline, because TCRdb gives none. CDR3 size: 15 residues. V lost 7 bases and J lost 0, with 15 bases in between. The germline V gene has CDR1 TSWWSYY and CDR2 QGS. The CDR3 bases are TGTGCTCTTGAGGATAGACCCTTCTACACCGATAAACTCATCTTT. Protein: CALEDRPFYTDKLIF.

About this clone itself: This likely stems from a read error, as it lies one base from a far larger clone. Within the sample, other DNA sequences also encode this same CDR3. J is TRDJ3 and V is TRDV2, with 8 bases that match TRDD3. TCRdb offers no J gene call, so here the DNA was matched to germline to obtain one. Per germline, CDR1 GEAIGNYY and CDR2 EKD. This CDR3 has 22 amino acids. CDR3 DNA: TGTGCTTGTGACACCGGATTTGGTACTGGGGGGAAAAGCTCCTGGGACACCCGACAGATGTTTTTC. Encoded protein: CACDTGFGTGGKSSWDTRQMFF.

Note on this clone: The mismatch at residue 10 between this DNA's translation and the TCRdb protein of a much larger clone likely reflects a read error; the protein shown is translated from the DNA. The rearrangement links TRDV1 to TRDJ1; D may be TRDD3 (5 bases). The V gene's germline CDR1 is TSWWSYY and CDR2 QGS. Trimming left V 2 bases short and J 2 bases short, with 27 bases between. This CDR3 has 20 residues. In nucleotides, the CDR3 is TGTGCTCTTGGGGAAACCCGGTATTGGTGGATATATTCCCATACCGATAAACTCATCTTT. Its translation is CALGETRYWWIYSHTDKLIF.